Sequencing of this T cell receptor beta chain was carried out in a study of cytomegalovirus exposure and HLA in healthy donors. This CDR3 region has 12 residues. Per the germline V gene, CDR1 is SGDLS and CDR2 is YYNGEE. Sequenced by immunoSEQ multiplex PCR; TCRdb stores in-frame clones only, minus some. The data hold some 130,000 clones, with roughly nine tenths observed a single time. The TCR sequence derives from a man between 18 and 29 years old in good health and CMV-seronegative. This sequence joins TRBV9 and TRBJ2-1, with TRBD2 matching 7 bases. The sequencing sample was made of PBMCs. Written as DNA, the CDR3 is TGTGGCAGTTCTCCGGGGGGCAATGAGCAGTTCTTC. Translation: CGSSPGGNEQFF.